This T cell receptor (beta chain) appears in the sequencing data of a study of blood T cell repertoires in COVID-19. About the research overall: COVID-19 samples from acute and convalescent phases originated in the United States, Italy and Spain.

V lost 6 bases to trimming and J lost 3 bases, with 15 bases between them. Germline V CDR1 and CDR2: SGHRS, YFSETQ. The CDR3 totals 14 residues. Source study methods: It was from reference gene primer amplification that nucleated cell counts were estimated. Some clones are missing from TCRdb's copy, which holds only in-frame ones; the method was immunoSEQ multiplex PCR. Clone size and the V and J calls come from that table; the DNA yielded D and trimming. The repertoire holds 300,000 to 400,000 clones, approximately 90% seen once, with 0.9% to 1.5% in the top ten. Sequencing was done on a sample of PBMCs or T cells enriched from blood (not recorded which). The source is a woman aged 18 to 35 who had recovered from COVID-19. The J gene is TRBJ2-5, the V gene TRBV5-1; weak D call: TRBD1 (6 bases). The CDR3 is CASKTGKPKETQYF. For the CDR3, the DNA is TGCGCCAGCAAAACAGGGAAACCTAAAGAGACCCAGTACTTC.